Only one count was recorded for the clone carrying this TCR beta chain. This entry comes from a study of blood T cell repertoires in COVID-19. The overall study: The samples span acute and convalescent COVID-19 from the United States, Italy and Spain.

This CDR3 has 14 amino acids. Germline CDR1 and CDR2: MDHEN and SYDVKM. V lost 6 bases and J lost 1, with 12 bases in between. Assay used: immunoSEQ multiplex PCR; TCRdb lists only in-frame clones, some missing. Of under 300,000 clones in the sample, roughly 91% were seen once. The sequenced sample was PBMCs or T cells enriched from blood (not recorded which). This TCR was sampled from a woman aged 60-75 years in a cohort exposed to, infected with or recovered from COVID-19 (not recorded which). This chain joins TRBV28 and TRBJ1-2; D unclear. This chain's CDR3 is CASRGGGGNYGYTF. The DNA for the CDR3 is TGTGCCAGCAGAGGCGGAGGAGGTAACTATGGCTACACCTTC.